The clone carrying this T cell receptor beta chain shows up as medium-sized (0.01 to 0.1%) by frequency. Its target is not known. These data belong to a study of CD8 T cells in cerebrospinal fluid in Alzheimer's disease. Study information: Clonal expansion of CSF T cells was measured with plate-based and droplet-based single-cell sequencing. Whole-study results and caveats: Alzheimer's patients were not enriched for EBV-specific clones, which were not the most expanded. Healthy subjects less often had a clone of at least 3% than Alzheimer's patients.

The CDR3 totals 14 residues. In germline, CDR1 is MNHEY, CDR2 SVGEGT. For droplet-based sequencing, live CSF cells were sorted using a live/dead marker. No DNA is given; TCRdb re-called the 10x single-cell sequencing reads and lists each CDR3 protein once. The listing records 950 to 1,500 distinct CDR3 sequences. The chain couples TRBV6-2 or TRBV6-3 to TRBJ2-5; TCRdb's D gene call, TRBD2, goes unchecked for lack of DNA. The sequenced sample consisted of cerebrospinal fluid. The clonotype was recovered from a human donor with Parkinson's disease. This CDR3 reads CASSRTSGAETQYF.